The 30 T cell receptor beta chains listed next were all sequenced from one sample in a study of cytomegalovirus exposure and HLA in healthy donors. This PCR relied on a set of 60 Vbeta primers and 13 Jbeta primers. Produced via immunoSEQ multiplex PCR; TCRdb's table is partial and in-frame only. Of under 150,000 clones in the sample, 80% to 85% were seen once. The source material was PBMCs. These TCRs come from a male donor in good health and CMV-seropositive.

This chain uses TRBV5-4 with TRBJ1-1; tentative D call: TRBD1 (5 bases). The germline CDR1 and CDR2 sequences are SGHNT and YYREEE (reference sequence). The CDR3 is 14 amino acids. Trimming pared 0 bases from V and 0 bases from J, leaving 6 bases between. The CDR3 nucleotides are TGTGCCAGCAGCTTGGAGGGGCTGAACACTGAAGCTTTCTTT. Its translation is CASSLEGLNTEAFF.

The CDR3 is CASSLGAGAQNEQFF. DNA for the CDR3: TGTGCCAGCAGCTTAGGGGCGGGAGCTCAGAATGAGCAGTTCTTC. The V call is TRBV11-2, the J call TRBJ2-1; 7 bases fit TRBD2. CDR1 is SGHAT, CDR2 FQNNGV, per germline. This CDR3 region has 15 residues. V gave up 1 base and J gave up 7 bases; unmatched junction bases: 7.

The CDR3 sequence: CASSMAGGVGGYTF. The DNA for the CDR3 is TGTGCCAGTAGTATGGCTGGGGGGGTTGGTGGCTACACCTTC. The chain carries TRBV19 and TRBJ1-2, with a possible D match to TRBD1 (5 bases). Germline assignment: CDR1 LNHDA and CDR2 SQIVND (reference sequence). CDR3 size: 14 residues. Trimming removed 3 bases from V and 7 bases from J, with 15 bases in between. Filled out from reference TRBV19 and TRBJ1-2, the complete variable domain reads DGGITQSPKYLFRKEGQNVTLSCEQNLNHDAMYWYRQDPGQGLRLIYYSQIVNDFQKGDIAEGYSVSREKKESFPLTVTSAQKNPTAFYLCASSMAGGVGGYTFGSGTRLTVV.

Regarding this clone: Other nucleotide sequences in the sample specify the same CDR3. This sequence joins TRBV5-1 and TRBJ1-2; 8 nucleotides agree with TRBD1. Germline V gene lookup returns CDR1 SGHRS and CDR2 YFSETQ. This CDR3 region has 12 residues. J lost 10 bases, V lost 3 bases, and 5 bases had no gene match. The CDR3 reads CASSYGQGAYTF. The CDR3 DNA reads TGCGCCAGCAGCTATGGACAGGGTGCCTACACCTTC.

The J gene is TRBJ2-1, the V gene TRBV5-6; D gene unclear. The V end lost 4 bases, the J end lost 5 bases, and 4 bases lay between the germline ends. The CDR3 totals 11 residues. Germline lookup yields CDR1 SGHDT and CDR2 YYEEEE. The chain's CDR3 is CASSEDNEQFF. The CDR3 coding sequence is TGTGCCAGCAGCGAGGACAATGAGCAGTTCTTC.

The table lists this clone with a few counts. Here the CDR3 DNA reads TGTGCCAGCAGCTTGCCCCACAGGTTAAACGCAGATACGCAGTATTTT. Translation: CASSLPHRLNADTQYF. This chain uses TRBV5-6 with TRBJ2-3; D is perhaps TRBD1 (5 bases). Looked up from germline, CDR1 is SGHDT and CDR2 is YYEEEE. The V end was cut by 1 base, the J end by 4 bases, with 16 bases between. The CDR3 sequence is 16 residues long.

The CDR3 region is CASSDVHSYEQYF. The CDR3 DNA follows: TGCGCCAGCAGTGATGTTCACTCCTACGAGCAGTACTTC. The chain couples TRBV10-2 to TRBJ2-7, with D unclear. Trimming cost V 3 bases and J 0 bases, with 6 bases left between them. This CDR3 region has 13 residues. CDR1 and CDR2 from the germline V gene are WSHSY and SAAADI.

This clone has only a few counts. The DNA for the CDR3 is TGTGCCCCCCGGGAATCAGATACGCAGTATTTT. Translation: CAPRESDTQYF. The chain uses TRBV14 and TRBJ2-3; TRBD2 is a possible D gene (5 bases). Trimming shortened V by 11 bases and J by 4 bases, and 10 bases separated the two germline ends. Germline assignment: CDR1 SGHDN and CDR2 FVKESK. CDR3 size: 11 residues.

The chain couples TRBV25-1 to TRBJ1-6; 7 bases are a match to TRBD1. V shed 0 bases, J shed 7 bases, and the junction held 3 bases outside the gene matches. The CDR3 sequence is 15 residues long. The germline gives CDR1 MGHDK, CDR2 SYGVNS. The CDR3 loop reads CASSEYQGENSPLHF. The CDR3 DNA sequence: TGTGCCAGCAGTGAATATCAGGGGGAGAATTCACCCCTCCACTTT.

The chain employs TRBV5-1 and TRBJ1-1; 10 bases fit TRBD1. The germline CDR1 and CDR2 sequences are SGHRS and YFSETQ. The CDR3 runs 14 residues. V gave up 4 bases and J gave up 4 bases; unmatched junction bases: 4. The CDR3 DNA follows: TGCGCCAGCAGCAGAGGACAGGGGGTCACTGAAGCTTTCTTT. It yields the protein CASSRGQGVTEAFF.

The V and J genes are TRBV28 and TRBJ1-5, with D hard to call. V dropped 3 bases and J dropped 4 bases, with 16 bases sitting between them. Germline CDR1 is MDHEN and CDR2 is SYDVKM. The CDR3 contains 16 residues. The CDR3 nucleotides are TGTGCCAGCAGTTTCCCATTAGAGGCTGGGAATCAGCCCCAGCATTTT. Its translation is CASSFPLEAGNQPQHF.

This clone has more than one count but fewer than ten. The chain carries TRBV20-1 and TRBJ2-1; D not resolved. V dropped 8 bases and J dropped 5 bases, with 7 bases sitting between them. CDR1 DFQATT and CDR2 SNEGSKA come from the germline V gene (reference sequence). CDR3 length: 10 residues. DNA for the CDR3: TGCAGTCCTATAAACAATGAGCAGTTCTTC. Translation gives CSPINNEQFF.

This clone turned up a few times. The chain recombines TRBV6-4 with TRBJ2-3; the match to TRBD2 covers 10 bases. Trimming removed 6 bases from V and 2 bases from J; junction bases left unmatched: 2. The CDR3 sequence is 14 residues long. The V gene's germline CDR1 is MRHNA and CDR2 SNTAGT. CDR3 sequence: CASSLAGATDTQYF. The CDR3 DNA sequence: TGTGCCAGCAGCCTAGCGGGAGCCACAGATACGCAGTATTTT.

This clone was picked up one time. V and J are TRBV6-1 and TRBJ2-7; the match to TRBD1 covers 9 bases. This CDR3 comprises 15 residues. Germline V gives CDR1 MNHNS, CDR2 SASEGT. J was trimmed by 2 bases and V by 4 bases; bases with no gene match: 6. The CDR3 spells CASSAGQGLPYEQYF. CDR3 in DNA: TGTGCCAGCAGTGCCGGACAGGGGTTACCCTACGAGCAGTACTTC.

This clone has only a few counts. The identical CDR3 is also encoded by other nucleotide sequences in the sample. The V call is TRBV10-3, the J call TRBJ1-1, with D possibly matching TRBD1 (5 bases). The CDR3 covers 13 residues. CDR1 and CDR2 (germline): ENHRY, SYGVKD. The germline V and J ends were trimmed by 0 bases and 5 bases, with 7 bases remaining between them. CDR3: CAISESTGTEAFF. CDR3 nucleotides: TGTGCCATCAGTGAGTCCACAGGAACTGAAGCTTTCTTT.

V is TRBV15 and J is TRBJ1-2; 10 positions agree with TRBD1. V lost 5 bases, J lost 8 bases, and 5 bases stayed unmatched. CDR1 is LNHNV and CDR2 is YYDKDF in the germline V gene (reference sequence). The CDR3 runs 13 residues. The CDR3 nucleotides are TGTGCCACCAGCGCCGACAGGGGGCGCGGCTACACCTTC. As protein: CATSADRGRGYTF.

This clone was seen once. An end of the junction differs from the germline gene, which may be a read error. This chain connects TRBV7-9 to TRBJ1-1; 7 nucleotides align to TRBD1. Germline CDR1 is SEHNR and CDR2 is FQNEAQ (reference sequence). CDR3 size: 15 residues. Here the CDR3 DNA reads TGTTCCAGCAGCCCCATAGCCGACAGGGACACTGAAGCTTTCTTT. It specifies CSSSPIADRDTEAFF.

V and J are TRBV28 and TRBJ2-1; D is perhaps TRBD2 (6 bases). The CDR3 loop spans 16 amino acids. Germline assignment: CDR1 MDHEN and CDR2 SYDVKM. The germline V and J ends were trimmed by 4 bases and 6 bases, with 19 bases remaining between them. DNA of the CDR3: TGTGCCAGCAGTTCGGCGACTAGTCTATCCCTCAATGAGCAGTTCTTC. The encoded protein is CASSSATSLSLNEQFF.

The chain employs TRBV28 and TRBJ1-1; D is unclear. The germline gives CDR1 MDHEN, CDR2 SYDVKM. The CDR3 runs to 12 residues. The V end lost 6 bases, the J end lost 7 bases, and 12 bases lay between the germline ends. CDR3 protein: CASREPTYEAFF. Written as DNA, the CDR3 is TGTGCCAGCAGGGAGCCCACGTATGAAGCTTTCTTT.

The V call is TRBV13, the J call TRBJ2-1; maybe TRBD2 (6 bases). Trimming left V 5 bases short and J 6 bases short, with 11 bases between. The V gene's germline CDR1 is PRHDT and CDR2 FYEKMQ (reference sequence). The CDR3 is 13 amino acids. This CDR3 is CASSRLDLNEQFF. As DNA, the CDR3 is TGTGCCAGCAGCCGACTAGACCTCAATGAGCAGTTCTTC.

This chain links TRBV18 with TRBJ2-7, with 7 bases identical to TRBD1. CDR1 KGHSH and CDR2 LQKENI come from the germline V gene. V lost 4 bases to trimming and J lost 2 bases; unmatched junction nucleotides: 8. The CDR3 runs to 15 residues. The DNA for the CDR3 is TGTGCCAGCTCACAACCTTCGACAGGGCCCTACGAGCAGTACTTC. Amino acid sequence: CASSQPSTGPYEQYF.

This rearrangement joins TRBV4-1 to TRBJ2-7; 7 bases are a match to TRBD1. The germline CDR1 and CDR2 sequences are MGHRA and YSYEKL. The V segment lost 1 base and the J segment 4 bases; nucleotides outside the gene matches: 10. The CDR3 is made up of 16 amino acids. The chain's CDR3 is CASSQGSGQRFYEQYF. Written as DNA, the CDR3 is TGCGCCAGCAGCCAAGGTTCGGGACAGAGATTTTACGAGCAGTACTTC.

The V call is TRBV19, the J call TRBJ2-7; 15 positions agree with TRBD2. Trimming at V came to 5 bases and at J to 5 bases, leaving 7 bases not matched to a gene. CDR1 is LNHDA, CDR2 SQIVND, per germline (reference sequence). This CDR3 is 16 amino acids long. CDR3 amino acids: CASSSGLAGGPHEQYF. The CDR3 DNA follows: TGTGCCAGTAGTTCCGGACTAGCGGGAGGGCCTCACGAGCAGTACTTC.

The chain combines TRBV5-4 with TRBJ1-1; unclear D gene. Germline V lookup: CDR1 SGHNT, CDR2 YYREEE (reference sequence). V lost 6 bases and J 1 base, leaving 25 bases between the germline ends. CDR3 size: 18 residues. The CDR3 nucleotides are TGTGCCAGCAAATTCACCCCGGGGATCTCGGTGCAGAACACTGAAGCTTTCTTT. Translating gives CASKFTPGISVQNTEAFF. Looking up the rest from reference TRBV5-4 and TRBJ1-1 gives the full variable domain: ETGVTQSPTHLIKTRGQQVTLRCSSQSGHNTVSWYQQALGQGPQFIFQYYREEENGRGNFPPRFSGLQFPNYSSELNVNALELDDSALYLCASKFTPGISVQNTEAFFGQGTRLTVV.

The rearrangement links TRBV14 to TRBJ2-3, with 7 bases matching TRBD2. This CDR3 has 15 residues. Germline assignment: CDR1 SGHDN and CDR2 FVKESK. V trimming: 8 bases; J trimming: 2 bases; junction bases outside the gene matches: 10. For the CDR3, the DNA is TGTGCCAGCCACCAAAGCGGGGCTATCACAGATACGCAGTATTTT. Protein sequence: CASHQSGAITDTQYF.

The chain combines TRBV7-6 with TRBJ2-1; no firm D call. The CDR3 length is 13 residues. Trimming removed 1 base at V and 6 bases at J, with 7 bases between. The V gene's germline CDR1 is SGHVS and CDR2 FNYEAQ. CDR3 sequence (DNA): TGTGCCAGCAGCTTAGGATGGCCCAATGAGCAGTTCTTC. Translating it yields CASSLGWPNEQFF.

The chain employs TRBV27 and TRBJ2-1; D is unclear. Germline loops: CDR1 MNHEY, CDR2 SMNVEV (reference sequence). Trimming stripped 0 bases from V and 11 bases from J, with 11 bases between. The CDR3 loop spans 13 amino acids. The CDR3 DNA reads as TGTGCCAGCAGTTTATCCGACGGGTCGAAGCAGTTCTTC. Translation gives CASSLSDGSKQFF.

The chain joins TRBV12-5 to TRBJ1-4, with D hard to call. V lost 4 bases to trimming and J lost 2 bases, with 8 bases between them. Germline V gives CDR1 LGHNT, CDR2 FRNRAP. This CDR3 is 14 amino acids long. The CDR3 sequence is CASGSDTTNEKLFF. In nucleotides, the CDR3 is TGTGCTAGTGGTTCTGACACGACTAATGAAAAACTGTTTTTT.

The gene calls are TRBV5-1 and TRBJ2-1, with 9 bases lining up with TRBD2. Germline V CDR1 and CDR2: SGHRS, YFSETQ. V shed 1 base and J 2 bases; nucleotides not matched to a gene: 1. The CDR3 sequence is 15 residues long. CDR3 loop: CASSLQRGAYNEQFF. The CDR3 DNA reads TGCGCCAGCAGCTTGCAGCGGGGGGCCTACAATGAGCAGTTCTTC.

This clone was counted between two and nine times. J is TRBJ1-1 and V is TRBV6-1; D unclear. The ends were cut back, 1 base at V and 0 bases at J, with 6 bases in the middle. The CDR3 has 14 residues. Germline CDR1 MNHNS, CDR2 SASEGT. CDR3 in DNA: TGTGCCAGCAGTGAAGGACTCTTGAACACTGAAGCTTTCTTT. It codes for CASSEGLLNTEAFF.